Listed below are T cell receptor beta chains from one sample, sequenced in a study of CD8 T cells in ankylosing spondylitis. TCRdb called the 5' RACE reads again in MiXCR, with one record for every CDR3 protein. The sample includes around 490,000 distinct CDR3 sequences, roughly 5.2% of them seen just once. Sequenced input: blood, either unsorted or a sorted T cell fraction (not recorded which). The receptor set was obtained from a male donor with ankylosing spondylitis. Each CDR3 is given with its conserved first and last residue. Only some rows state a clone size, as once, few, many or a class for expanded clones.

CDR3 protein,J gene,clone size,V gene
CSVDLRTGQDEQFF,TRBJ2-1,many,TRBV29-1
CSASRGRDRDGYTF,TRBJ1-2,many,TRBV20-1
CASSRDLGLGFYEQYF,TRBJ2-7,many,TRBV5-1
CASSFRVMGTEAFF,TRBJ1-1,many,TRBV16
CASRIGGPVGEQYF,TRBJ2-7,.,TRBV27
CASSLRTGPREKLFF,TRBJ1-4,many,TRBV7-9
CSARESLAGRNRRTDTQYF,TRBJ2-3,few,TRBV20-1
CASSWGVRPEAFF,TRBJ1-1,few,TRBV7-9
CASSLDRGSGKNIQYF,TRBJ2-4,few,TRBV5-1
CAISESRVGGSGYTF,TRBJ1-2,.,TRBV10-3
CATSDPRHGPYYGYTF,TRBJ1-2,many,TRBV24-1
CASSEVIPSWTQYF,TRBJ2-5,many,TRBV6-1
CASSAGTNSNQPQHF,TRBJ1-5,few,TRBV9
CASSWDWTGRTDTQYF,TRBJ2-3,many,TRBV5-1
CASRKGVSNYGYTF,TRBJ1-2,.,TRBV12-3/TRBV12-4
CASSQGRETVSTDTQYF,TRBJ2-3,many,TRBV4-3
CASSQLGTGSEKLFF,TRBJ1-4,many,TRBV4-3
CAISESGTGNGYTF,TRBJ1-2,many,TRBV10-3
CATSSGGSFTDTQYF,TRBJ2-3,few,TRBV15
CASSVDPSRTYNEQFF,TRBJ2-1,many,TRBV9
CASSLNTGDQPQHF,TRBJ1-5,many,TRBV5-1
CSARDDIIHEQYF,TRBJ2-7,many,TRBV20-1
CASSLALEGIHEQFF,TRBJ2-1,few,TRBV7-7
CSVRGAGITDTQYF,TRBJ2-3,many,TRBV29-1
CASSRTGQGYEQYF,TRBJ2-7,.,TRBV10-2
CAISERGRPYSANVLTF,TRBJ2-6,.,TRBV10-3
CSASTATYEQYF,TRBJ2-7,many,TRBV20-1
CASSLTGTGFREKLFF,TRBJ1-4,many,TRBV5-1
CASGLWGGEQYF,TRBJ2-7,many,TRBV12-5
CAISDLAGGDYNEQFF,TRBJ2-1,many,TRBV10-3
CSAFTGLALNREQFF,TRBJ2-1,many,TRBV20-1